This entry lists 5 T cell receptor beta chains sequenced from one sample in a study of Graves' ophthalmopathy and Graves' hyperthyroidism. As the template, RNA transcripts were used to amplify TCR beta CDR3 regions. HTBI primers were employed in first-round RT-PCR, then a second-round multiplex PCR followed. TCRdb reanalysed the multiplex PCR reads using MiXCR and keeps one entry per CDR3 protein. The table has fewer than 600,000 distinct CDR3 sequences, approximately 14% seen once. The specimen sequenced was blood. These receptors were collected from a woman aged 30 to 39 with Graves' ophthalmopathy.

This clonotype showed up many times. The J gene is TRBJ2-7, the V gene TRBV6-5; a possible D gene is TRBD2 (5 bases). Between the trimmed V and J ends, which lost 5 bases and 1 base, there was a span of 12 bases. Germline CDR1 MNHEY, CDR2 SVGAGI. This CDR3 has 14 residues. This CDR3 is CASSTISGSYEQYF. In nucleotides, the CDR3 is TGTGCCAGCAGTACCATAAGCGGATCCTACGAGCAGTACTTC.

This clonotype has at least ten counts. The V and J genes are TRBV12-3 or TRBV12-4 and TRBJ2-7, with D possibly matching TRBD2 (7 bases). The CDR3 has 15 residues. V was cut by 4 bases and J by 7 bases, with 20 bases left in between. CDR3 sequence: CASSSPGGPVGEQYF. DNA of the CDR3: TGTGCCAGCAGTTCCCCCGGGGGGCCGGTTGGGGAGCAGTACTTC.

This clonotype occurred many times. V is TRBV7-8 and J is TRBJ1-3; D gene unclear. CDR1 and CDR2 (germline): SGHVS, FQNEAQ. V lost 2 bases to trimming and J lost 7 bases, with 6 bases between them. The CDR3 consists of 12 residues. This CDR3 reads CASSLSTNTIYF. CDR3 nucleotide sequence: TGTGCCAGCAGCTTAAGTACTAACACCATATATTTT.

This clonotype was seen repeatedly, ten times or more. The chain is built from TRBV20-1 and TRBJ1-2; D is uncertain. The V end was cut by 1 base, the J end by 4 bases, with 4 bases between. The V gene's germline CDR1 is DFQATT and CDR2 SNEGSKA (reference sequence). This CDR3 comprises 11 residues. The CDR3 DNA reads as TGCAGTGCTAGAGCGCCCTATGGCTACACCTTC. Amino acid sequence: CSARAPYGYTF.

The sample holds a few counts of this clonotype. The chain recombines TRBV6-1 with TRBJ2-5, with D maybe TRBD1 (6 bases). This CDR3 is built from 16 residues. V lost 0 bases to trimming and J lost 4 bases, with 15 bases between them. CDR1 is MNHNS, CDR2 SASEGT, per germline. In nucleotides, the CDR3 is TGTGCCAGCAGTGAAGCACCGGGACAAGGACCAGAGACCCAGTACTTC. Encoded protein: CASSEAPGQGPETQYF.